This T cell receptor beta chain was sequenced in a study of T cells in Graves' hyperthyroidism and ophthalmopathy. Amplification of TCR beta CDR3 regions was performed using RNA transcripts as template. First-round RT-PCR with HTBI primers amplified the TCR CDR3 region. TCRdb ran MiXCR on the multiplex PCR reads and lists one entry per CDR3 protein. The sample shows approximately 700,000 distinct CDR3 sequences, about 15% of them seen only once. Graves' hyperthyroidism without ophthalmopathy progression within 18 months was termed stable. Diagnoses were made from clinical symptoms, serum measures (thyroxine and TRAb), thyroid ultrasound and orbital computed tomography. In the case of this clonotype: The antigen is not known.

Findings of the study overall: Ophthalmopathy got predicted by the model a median 6.5 months before its onset.

The receptor comes from a man aged 18 to 29 with Graves' hyperthyroidism. The sequenced sample consisted of blood.

DNA for the CDR3: TGCGCCAGCAGCCAAGAGGAAGAGGGCGGCTACGAGCAGTACTTC. It translates to CASSQEEEGGYEQYF. The V call is TRBV4-3, the J call TRBJ2-7, with D perhaps TRBD2 (5 bases). Looked up from germline, CDR1 is LGHNA and CDR2 is YSLEER. This CDR3 is 15 amino acids long. The V end lost 0 bases, the J end lost 3 bases, and 12 bases lay between the germline ends.